The T cell receptor (beta chain) under discussion was sequenced for a study of graft-versus-host responses after intestinal transplantation. Graft material was processed, releasing intraepithelial and lamina propria lymphocytes. The CDR3 runs 12 residues. With 2 bases removed from V and 1 base from J, the gap between germline ends came to 5 bases. The germline CDR1 and CDR2 sequences are GTSNPN and SVGIG (reference sequence). Produced via immunoSEQ multiplex PCR; TCRdb's table is partial and in-frame only. Of about 15,000 clones listed, 70% are singletons. This clonotype originated in a human patient who received an intestinal transplant, so some T cells may come from the graft donor. The material was ileum tissue, obtained approximately 690 days after intestinal transplantation. V is TRBV30 and J is TRBJ1-1, with unresolved D. The CDR3 DNA is TGTGCCTGGAGTTCAGAGAACACTGAAGCTTTCTTT. This codes for CAWSSENTEAFF.